This TCR beta chain was captured in a study of regulatory T cells in long-lasting Graves disease. CDR1 and CDR2 from the germline V gene are LNHDA and SQIVND (reference sequence). This CDR3 has 13 amino acids. Trimming shortened V by 4 bases and J by 8 bases, and 11 bases separated the two germline ends. TCR beta libraries were built with iRepertoire HTBI primers and Arm-PCR of CDR3 regions. From the multiplex PCR reads, TCRdb called clonotypes with MiXCR, one entry per CDR3 protein. This sample has 600,000 to 650,000 distinct CDR3 sequences, with under 20% found just once. Time point: newly diagnosed GD, antithyroid drugs for less than 3 months. PBMC-derived RNA was used for the TCR library. A further study also used this sample, focusing on T cells in Graves' hyperthyroidism and ophthalmopathy.

The sequencing used peripheral blood mononuclear cells (PBMCs), collected at new diagnosis, from a patient treated with antithyroid drugs. The TCR was taken from a woman aged 25 to 39 with Graves disease. The chain couples TRBV19 to TRBJ1-4, with a tentative D call TRBD1 (5 bases). CDR3 protein: CASSTRRGEKLFF. As DNA, the CDR3 is TGTGCCAGTAGTACGAGGAGGGGCGAAAAACTGTTTTTT.